What follows are 15 T cell receptor beta chains derived from one specimen sequenced in a study of OX40 agonist ivuxolimab in advanced cancers. TCRdb keeps only in-frame clones here, not all; method: immunoSEQ multiplex PCR. The table includes about 86,000 clones, about 89% detected once. This sample comprised CD4+ or CD8+ T cells sorted from blood, obtained in a trial of the OX40 agonist ivuxolimab. The receptors stem from an adult with an advanced solid tumor such as melanoma, head and neck, liver or kidney cancer.

V usage is TRBV6-1 and J usage is TRBJ2-3, with 8 bases identical to TRBD1. The CDR3 has 19 residues. CDR1 is MNHNS, CDR2 SASEGT, per germline. V was clipped by 2 bases and J by 0 bases; unmatched bases: 13. CDR3: CASSEYTSPGGSSTDTQYF. DNA for the CDR3: TGTGCCAGCAGTGAATATACTTCACCAGGGGGCTCTAGCACAGATACGCAGTATTTT.

This rearrangement joins TRBV29-1 to TRBJ2-7; TRBD2 agrees at 8 bases. V lost 4 bases to trimming and J lost 4 bases; unmatched junction nucleotides: 3. The V gene's germline CDR1 is SQVTM and CDR2 ANQGSEA. The CDR3 is made up of 12 amino acids. CDR3 residues: CSVALAEYEQYF. As DNA, the CDR3 is TGCAGCGTTGCACTAGCGGAATACGAGCAGTACTTC.

This rearrangement joins TRBV12-5 to TRBJ2-7; TRBD1 is a possible D gene (5 bases). The V end was cut by 4 bases, the J end by 9 bases, with 13 bases between. The CDR3 consists of 12 residues. Germline V gene data show CDR1 as LGHNT and CDR2 as FRNRAP. CDR3 nucleotides: TGTGCTAGTGGTTCGTCCGACAGACCGCAGTACTTC. Its translation is CASGSSDRPQYF.

V gene TRBV27 combines with J gene TRBJ1-6; D may be TRBD1 (6 bases). The CDR3 has 12 amino acids. V lost 8 bases and J lost 6, with 8 bases in between. Germline V CDR1 and CDR2: MNHEY, SMNVEV (reference sequence). The CDR3 spells CASGRGNSPLHF. The CDR3 region has the DNA TGTGCCAGCGGCAGGGGTAATTCACCCCTCCACTTT.

The chain carries TRBV11-2 and TRBJ2-1; 11 nucleotides line up with TRBD1. V was pared by 3 bases and J by 6 bases, with 4 bases of the junction left unmatched. Germline CDR1 is SGHAT and CDR2 is FQNNGV. The CDR3 runs to 15 residues. This CDR3 reads CASSFRTGGFNEQFF. The CDR3, as DNA: TGTGCCAGCAGCTTCAGGACAGGGGGCTTCAATGAGCAGTTCTTC.

In the case of this clone: Distinct nucleotide sequences in the sample also encode this CDR3. The chain couples TRBV5-4 to TRBJ2-7, with D hard to call. Germline V CDR1 and CDR2: SGHNT, YYREEE (reference sequence). V gave up 0 bases and J gave up 1 base, with 17 bases separating them. CDR3 length: 17 amino acids. The CDR3 reads CASSLDGFVGFSYEQYF. In DNA, the CDR3 is TGTGCCAGCAGCTTGGATGGTTTCGTTGGCTTTTCCTACGAGCAGTACTTC.

Here the CDR3 DNA reads TGTGCCAGCAGCTTGATATACAATGAGCAGTTCTTC. This sequence encodes CASSLIYNEQFF. The chain links TRBV14 to TRBJ2-1; D is ambiguous. Germline V CDR1 and CDR2: SGHDN, FVKESK. The CDR3 is 12 residues long. Trimming cost V 5 bases and J 4 bases, with 6 bases left between them.

This chain joins TRBV7-2 and TRBJ2-2; possible D gene TRBD2, 5 bases. V lost 1 base and J 4 bases, leaving 13 bases between the germline ends. The V gene's germline CDR1 is SGHTA and CDR2 FQGNSA. This CDR3 has 16 amino acids. CDR3 sequence: CASSLVGIAATGELFF. CDR3 DNA sequence: TGTGCCAGCAGCTTAGTCGGGATCGCAGCCACCGGGGAGCTGTTTTTT.

The V call is TRBV28, the J call TRBJ1-6; D is possibly TRBD1 (6 bases). The germline V gene encodes CDR1 MDHEN and CDR2 SYDVKM. Trimming removed 0 bases from V and 7 bases from J, with 10 bases in between. This CDR3 spans 15 amino acids. CDR3 amino acids: CASSLWQGYNSPLHF. CDR3 sequence (DNA): TGTGCCAGCAGTTTATGGCAGGGGTACAATTCACCCCTCCACTTT.

The V and J genes are TRBV14 and TRBJ2-3; weak D call: TRBD1 (6 bases). The CDR3 runs to 19 residues. V lost 4 bases and J lost 0, with 23 bases in between. Germline V gene sequence: CDR1 SGHDN, CDR2 FVKESK. The DNA of the CDR3 is TGTGCCAGCAGCCCCCGAGGGGGAGTTTCCGTTCCTAGCACAGATACGCAGTATTTT. Translating it yields CASSPRGGVSVPSTDTQYF.

The genes are TRBV5-1 and TRBJ2-5; the match to TRBD2 covers 8 bases. From germline, CDR1 is SGHRS and CDR2 YFSETQ. The CDR3 has 16 amino acids. The V segment lost 2 bases and the J segment 4 bases; nucleotides outside the gene matches: 10. This CDR3 is CASSFLPAGVGETQYF. The CDR3 bases are TGCGCCAGCAGCTTCCTGCCAGCGGGGGTGGGAGAGACCCAGTACTTC.

This CDR3 is CASRTSGRDSTDTQYF. DNA of the CDR3: TGTGCCAGCAGGACTAGCGGGAGGGATAGCACAGATACGCAGTATTTT. This chain joins TRBV6-6 and TRBJ2-3; 14 bases are a match to TRBD2. Germline V lookup: CDR1 MNHNY, CDR2 SVGAGI (reference sequence). The CDR3 has 16 residues. V was pared by 6 bases and J by 0 bases, with 2 bases of the junction left unmatched.

V gene TRBV9 combines with J gene TRBJ2-1, with a possible D match to TRBD1 (5 bases). CDR1 is SGDLS and CDR2 is YYNGEE in the germline V gene. V lost 7 bases and J lost 5, with 16 bases in between. CDR3 length: 14 residues. In DNA form, the CDR3 reads TGTGCCAGCGGGGCTTGGGCATACCACAATGAGCAGTTCTTC. It translates to CASGAWAYHNEQFF.

This chain uses TRBV5-6 with TRBJ2-7; D is unresolved. The CDR3 has 14 amino acids. The V and J ends lost 0 bases and 4 bases respectively, with 11 bases between them. CDR1 is SGHDT and CDR2 is YYEEEE in the germline V gene. The CDR3 spells CASSLEVRRYEQYF. CDR3 DNA: TGTGCCAGCAGCTTGGAGGTCAGGAGATACGAGCAGTACTTC.

The V and J genes are TRBV4-1 and TRBJ2-1; tentatively, D is TRBD2 (5 bases). Germline V CDR1 and CDR2: MGHRA, YSYEKL. The CDR3 length is 13 residues. V gave up 4 bases and J gave up 8 bases, with 12 bases separating them. The CDR3 sequence: CASSRRRVDEQFF. The CDR3 DNA sequence: TGCGCCAGCAGCCGCCGGCGGGTCGATGAGCAGTTCTTC.